Shown below are 3 T cell receptor beta chains from a single sample sequenced in a study of blood T cell repertoires in COVID-19. Sequenced by immunoSEQ multiplex PCR; TCRdb stores in-frame clones only, minus some. This table has around 190,000 clones, around 84% appearing once. Material for sequencing was peripheral blood. Every receptor here comes from a woman of 80 years or more with acute or convalescent COVID-19.

The gene calls are TRBV5-1 and TRBJ2-3; 7 nucleotides line up with TRBD1. V shed 2 bases, J shed 5 bases, and the junction held 5 bases outside the gene matches. Germline-derived CDR1 and CDR2 are SGHRS and YFSETQ. The CDR3 has 14 residues. The CDR3 sequence: CASSLAGGRDTQYF. The CDR3, as DNA: TGCGCCAGCAGCTTAGCAGGGGGAAGAGATACGCAGTATTTT.

This clone was recorded a few times. CDR3 sequence (DNA): TGTGCCAGTAGCCGACAGGGTACGACCTACGAGCAGTACTTC. Translating it yields CASSRQGTTYEQYF. The rearrangement links TRBV19 to TRBJ2-7; 7 bases match TRBD1. J lost 2 bases, V lost 6 bases, and 7 bases had no gene match. Germline CDR1 and CDR2: LNHDA and SQIVND (reference sequence). This CDR3 has 14 residues.

V and J are TRBV5-1 and TRBJ2-5; TRBD1 agrees at 8 bases. In germline, CDR1 is SGHRS, CDR2 YFSETQ. The CDR3 runs to 15 residues. V was pared by 0 bases and J by 5 bases, with 6 bases of the junction left unmatched. In nucleotides, the CDR3 is TGCGCCAGCAGCTTGGACAGGGGGTTATGGGAGACCCAGTACTTC. Residues: CASSLDRGLWETQYF.